The rows below give T cell receptor beta chains drawn from one sample of a study of T cells in Graves' hyperthyroidism and ophthalmopathy. Each CDR3 protein gets one entry after TCRdb re-called the multiplex PCR reads with MiXCR. Of more than 300,000 distinct CDR3 sequences listed, approximately 17% were seen once; the top ten hold 40%. Sequencing was done on a sample of blood. These receptors came from a man younger than 30 with Graves' ophthalmopathy. Each CDR3 is given without its conserved first and last residue. Clone size, where shown, is once, few, many, or a class for clones that have expanded.

NA	TRBV12-3/TRBV12-4	TRBJ1-2	TSSLKMGGYYGYT
few	TRBV7-3	TRBJ2-2	ASSSSGSNTGELF
few	TRBV6-1	TRBJ1-2	ASLRRRMSLKDGYT
many	TRBV20-1	TRBJ2-7	SARLAGPYEQY
many	TRBV7-8	TRBJ1-2	ASSLGPGAGANYGYT
few	TRBV6-1	TRBJ1-2	ASNTRRAGGDYGYT
many	TRBV6-1	TRBJ2-7	ASSAAGGPPNEQY
few	TRBV10-2	TRBJ1-1	ASSRGHTEAF
many	TRBV20-1	TRBJ1-5	SARRQERQPQH
NA	TRBV28	TRBJ1-1	ASSSPPDRVGAF
few	TRBV28	TRBJ2-3	ASSLSILAGGIEDTQY
few	TRBV5-1	TRBJ2-6	ASGQGGSSGANVLT
many	TRBV9	TRBJ1-1	ASSVQGRNTEAF
many	TRBV20-1	TRBJ1-1	SARAMGTGKNAAF
many	TRBV11-2	TRBJ1-2	ASSLLTALNYGYT
NA	TRBV20-1	TRBJ2-7	SARKGGPYEQY
NA	TRBV5-4	TRBJ2-5	ASSFTAGGQETQY
NA	TRBV7-9	TRBJ2-4	ASSLDTDNIQY
few	TRBV3-1	TRBJ1-2	ASSHFPGDVYSGVDGYT
NA	TRBV15	TRBJ1-1	ATSRDGKPGGASEAF
few	TRBV10-3	TRBJ2-7	AITPGGSEQY
NA	TRBV4-1	TRBJ2-5	ASSPQDLGETQY
few	TRBV9	TRBJ1-2	ASTLDAGFTHYGYT
many	TRBV14	TRBJ1-1	ASSQSRGLSTEAF
many	TRBV18	TRBJ1-2	ASSLLDRADGYT
many	TRBV5-6	TRBJ2-3	ASSTGLTITDTQY
many	TRBV13	TRBJ1-4	ASSTGTLEKLF
many	TRBV5-1	TRBJ2-4	ASSLPTANIQY
NA	TRBV2	TRBJ2-7	ASTTGTRRFYEQY
few	TRBV5-1	TRBJ2-5	ASNLGQSETQY
NA	TRBV9	TRBJ1-1	ASSVGLMGQGTNTEAF
many	TRBV20-1	TRBJ2-7	SARDGVEQY
NA	TRBV5-4	TRBJ2-5	ASSLGGRRETQY
NA	TRBV12-3/TRBV12-4	TRBJ1-4	ASSSDVTGRWAF
many	TRBV12-3/TRBV12-4	TRBJ1-5	ASSLPLGQGGNQPQH
many	TRBV12-3/TRBV12-4	TRBJ1-2	ASSSGTVVANYGYT
NA	TRBV19	TRBJ1-5	ASSIGGSSNQPQH
many	TRBV3-1	TRBJ1-2	ASSQDGTGVPGYT